What follows is one T cell receptor beta chain and its context. The target of this receptor is not known. There are no base qualities to consult, and no much larger clone falls within one base. CDR1 and CDR2, per the germline V gene, are SNHLY and FYNNEI. Ends trimmed: V by 7 bases, J by 2 bases; bases unmatched to a gene: 4. The CDR3 runs 14 amino acids, cysteine and phenylalanine included. Left in the record is the CDR3 DNA by itself, 42 bases read in frame from the first base. This sample stems from a study of graft-versus-host responses after intestinal transplantation (TCRdb year 2021). Study-level background: Multivisceral, liver-intestinal, or isolated intestinal transplants were received by the recipients. Anti-thymocyte globulin induction was given to all recipients, followed by maintenance tacrolimus and steroids for about 3 years. After intestinal transplantation, graft-versus-host and host-versus-graft alloreactive T cell clones in the graft, circulation and bone marrow were tracked using bulk TCR-beta CDR3 sequencing. Alloreactive clones were identified by sequencing pre-transplant mixed lymphocyte reaction products and comparing these products with unstimulated pre-transplant donor and recipient T cells. The cohort enrolled under 30 intestinal transplant recipients, one of whom was a retransplant, and 3 patients without pretransplant specimens were excluded. A peak of at least 4% donor T cells among recipient peripheral blood mononuclear cells was the definition used for donor T cell macrochimerism. Samples from a few later patients were sequenced in-house on an Illumina MiSeq with MiXCR processing rather than by the commercial service.

The time point label of this sample denotes: cells obtained before transplantation from donor or recipient. CD3+CD4+ and CD3+CD8+ populations were FACS-sorted from unstimulated pre-transplant donor and recipient cells taken from spleen or lymph nodes. Study-wide findings and limitations: In patients with donor T cell macrochimerism, the allografts had high GvH to HvG T cell clonal ratios. Early after transplant, peak levels of circulating GvH clones were associated with declines in HvG clones. GvH clones were detected in recipient bone marrow, and some appeared earlier in ileal mucosa or blood, consistent with an intestinal mucosal origin. The relatively low number and heterogeneity of intestinal transplant patients limited the conclusions.

Library prep was done by the immunoSEQ multiplex PCR assay. For most patients, genomic DNA was isolated with the Qiagen DNeasy Blood and Tissue Kit and sent frozen to Adaptive Biotechnologies for TCR sequencing. High-throughput TCR-beta CDR3 sequencing of genomic DNA from most patients was performed by Adaptive Biotechnologies. On the study's bioinformatics: Adaptive's ImmunoSEQ software supplied the TCR sequencing data for around 19 patients, while MiXCR and VDJtools were used to process three other patients. To correct CD4 versus CD8 sorting errors, sequences present in both subsets at a frequency ratio below 5:1 were removed. Because the origin of CDR3 nucleotide sequences shared between donor and recipient could not be assigned, those sequences were removed. Alloreactive clones required at least 2-fold expansion over unstimulated cells and minimum CFSE-low frequency of 0.002% (template counts) or 0.001% (read counts). Clones detected in sequenced pre-transplant spleen, lymph node, or MLR CFSE-low populations of the donor or recipient were defined as mappable. The cumulative frequency of alloreactive clones was calculated as a percentage of all sequences, weighted by copy number. TCRdb provides this immuneACCESS table in a form limited to in-frame rearrangements. Some clones are lacking; in checked studies, under half of them reflect an unresolved V gene, and why the rest are absent is not known. V and J calls and clone size follow that table, whereas D and trimming were derived from the DNA. The sample table holds 60,000 to 75,000 clones, of which roughly 90% were seen once. Roughly 2.6% of the sample lies in the top ten.

This receptor chain uses TRBV2 and TRBJ1-4; 7 central bases correspond to TRBD1. The TCR originated in a human donor who received an intestinal transplant. This sample comprised unstimulated CD8+ T cells sorted from spleen or lymph node cells, obtained before intestinal transplant. This receptor carries the CDR3 CASTPGQTNEKLFF. The DNA sequence is given as TGTGCCAGCACCCCGGGACAGACTAATGAAAAACTGTTTTTT.